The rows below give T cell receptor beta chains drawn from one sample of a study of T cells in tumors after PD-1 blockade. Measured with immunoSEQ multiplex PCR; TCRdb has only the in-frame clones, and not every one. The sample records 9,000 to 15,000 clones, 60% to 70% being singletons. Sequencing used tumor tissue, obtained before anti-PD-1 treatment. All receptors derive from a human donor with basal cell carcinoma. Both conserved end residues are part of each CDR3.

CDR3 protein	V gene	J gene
CASSLGLATHQETQYF	TRBV5-1	TRBJ2-5
CASSYPQEQFF	TRBV6-2/TRBV6-3	TRBJ2-1
CASSLSGAGGENTQYF	TRBV7-3	TRBJ2-3
CASGPPRSSYNEQFF	TRBV25-1	TRBJ2-1
CASSFNLDKKGTQYF	TRBV27	TRBJ2-5
CASNTFRGEKLFF	TRBV5-8	TRBJ1-4
CASSYFGGGETQYF	TRBV6-2/TRBV6-3	TRBJ2-5
CASSLTRGAEAFF	TRBV7-2	TRBJ1-1
CASSLGLAGGQETQYF	TRBV11-3	TRBJ2-5
CASSHDSGTILPYEQYF	TRBV27	TRBJ2-7
CASSPSSLIVYGYTF	TRBV5-1	TRBJ1-2
CASSSGTSRGEQYF	TRBV11-3	TRBJ2-7
CASSLIGRGIGNEQYF	TRBV11-3	TRBJ2-7
CASSFRQREGHEQFF	TRBV28	TRBJ2-1
CASSRDLNYGYTF	TRBV2	TRBJ1-2
CASSQDQVTYEQYF	TRBV14	TRBJ2-7
CASSPTGNTIYF	TRBV7-8	TRBJ1-3
CSASGGTGDETQYF	TRBV20-1	TRBJ2-5
CASSLEQGARAFF	TRBV7-9	TRBJ1-1
CASSIVTGVYNEQFF	TRBV19	TRBJ2-1
CAIQTAVGYNEQFF	TRBV28	TRBJ2-1
CASSLTGWDAFF	TRBV5-1	TRBJ1-1
CASSYLQGPANYGYTF	TRBV6-5	TRBJ1-2
CASSPGASDLETQYF	TRBV19	TRBJ2-5
CAPTERGLAKNIQYF	TRBV6-5	TRBJ2-4
CSAIKGGGGELFF	TRBV29-1	TRBJ2-2
CATTRTGGTEAFF	TRBV24-1	TRBJ1-1
CASSGRDRGVTYEQYF	TRBV6-1	TRBJ2-7
CASSLRKTGNTEAFF	TRBV28	TRBJ1-1
CASSLSGGANTEAFF	TRBV11-3	TRBJ1-1
CASSVAGVFNQPQHF	TRBV9	TRBJ1-5
CASSFWAESSYGYTF	TRBV7-2	TRBJ1-2
CASSYSTYRMNTEAFF	TRBV6-5	TRBJ1-1
CSVTSGANTGELFF	TRBV29-1	TRBJ2-2
CSASSGGAVLGTQYF	TRBV20-1	TRBJ2-5
CASSPDSLGYEQYF	TRBV18	TRBJ2-7
CASSLGEGSIYEQYF	TRBV5-4	TRBJ2-7
CASSQRGVNYGYTF	TRBV27	TRBJ1-2
CASSLGRVDYGYTF	TRBV5-6	TRBJ1-2
CASSQDRADPGRAGELFF	TRBV4-2	TRBJ2-2
CATSPSGSYSETQYF	TRBV24-1	TRBJ2-5
CASSFRASEVHEQYF	TRBV27	TRBJ2-7
CASSASGGGDYNEQFF	TRBV9	TRBJ2-1
CAWSVHLPEQNTEAFF	TRBV30	TRBJ1-1
CASSLGGTARNSPLHF	TRBV7-8	TRBJ1-6
CASSFGPLETQYF	TRBV5-1	TRBJ2-5
CASSLSVPNTEAFF	TRBV7-2	TRBJ1-1
CASSHGTSGKETQYF	TRBV4-1	TRBJ2-5
CASSLPDRVYEQYF	TRBV5-6	TRBJ2-7
CASSQHPGNNEQFF	TRBV9	TRBJ2-1
CASSPRQERNQPQHF	TRBV18	TRBJ1-5
CASSDSGGHSYEQYF	TRBV7-2	TRBJ2-7
CSAREVYEQFF	TRBV20-1	TRBJ2-1
CASSLPPTPNSGLAYYNEQFF	TRBV5-1	TRBJ2-1
CASSLLGGLSTDTQYF	TRBV5-1	TRBJ2-3
CASSPPMADTDTQYF	TRBV18	TRBJ2-3
CASSVAAGGQRSTKQFF	TRBV9	TRBJ2-1
CASSPPGPYEQYF	TRBV2	TRBJ2-7
CASRKGPGPYEQYF	TRBV27	TRBJ2-7